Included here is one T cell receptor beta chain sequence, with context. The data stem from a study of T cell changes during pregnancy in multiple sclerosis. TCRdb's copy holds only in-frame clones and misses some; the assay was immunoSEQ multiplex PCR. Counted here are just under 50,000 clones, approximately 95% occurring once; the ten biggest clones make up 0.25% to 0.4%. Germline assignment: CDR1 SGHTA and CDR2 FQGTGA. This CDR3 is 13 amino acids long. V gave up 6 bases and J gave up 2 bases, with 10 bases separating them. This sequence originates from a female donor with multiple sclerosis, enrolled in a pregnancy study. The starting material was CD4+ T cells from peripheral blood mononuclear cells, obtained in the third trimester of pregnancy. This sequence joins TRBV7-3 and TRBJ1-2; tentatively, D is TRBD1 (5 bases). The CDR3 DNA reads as TGTGCCAGCAGTCAACAGGAGAACTATGGCTACACCTTC. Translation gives CASSQQENYGYTF.